The clone carrying this T cell receptor (beta chain) occurred a few times. Its antigen is not identified. The sample is drawn from a study of T cells in Graves' hyperthyroidism and ophthalmopathy. Broader study findings: Most thyroid-expanded clonotypes above 0.001 were also found in blood.

Germline CDR1 and CDR2: SGDLS and YYNGEE. V lost 0 bases and J 5 bases, leaving 11 bases between the germline ends. This CDR3 contains 14 residues. TCR beta CDR3 region amplification was performed from RNA transcripts. Initially, a first-round RT-PCR of the TCR CDR3 employed the HTBI primer set. TCRdb processed the multiplex PCR reads anew with MiXCR; each CDR3 protein has one entry. The sample consists of under 650,000 distinct CDR3 sequences, around 15% of them appearing once. Hyperthyroidism, newly diagnosed and lasting under 2 months, affected patients aged 18 to 65. The rearrangement links TRBV9 to TRBJ1-1; tentatively, D is TRBD1 (6 bases). The sequence was collected from a woman aged 25 to 39 with Graves' hyperthyroidism. Sequences were obtained from blood. The CDR3 nucleotides are TGTGCCAGCAGCGTAGACGGGGGCGGAACTGAAGCTTTCTTT. Translated, it gives CASSVDGGGTEAFF.